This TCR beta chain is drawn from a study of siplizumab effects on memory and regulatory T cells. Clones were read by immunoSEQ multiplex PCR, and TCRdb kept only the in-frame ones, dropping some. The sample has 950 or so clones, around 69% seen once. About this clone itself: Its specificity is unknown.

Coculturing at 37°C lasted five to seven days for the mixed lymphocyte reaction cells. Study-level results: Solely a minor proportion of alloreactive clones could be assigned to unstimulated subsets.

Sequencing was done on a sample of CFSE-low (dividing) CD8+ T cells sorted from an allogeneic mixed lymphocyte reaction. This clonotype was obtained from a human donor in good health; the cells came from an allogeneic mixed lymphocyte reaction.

CDR3 in DNA: TGTGCCTCCTCCGGGCAGGGGGTCGGCGATAGGAACGAGCAGTACTTC. The encoded protein is CASSGQGVGDRNEQYF. J is TRBJ2-7 and V is TRBV19; the match to TRBD1 covers 7 bases. In germline, CDR1 is LNHDA, CDR2 SQIVND (reference sequence). V lost 11 bases to trimming and J lost 5 bases; unmatched junction nucleotides: 21. The CDR3 length is 16 residues.